Below, 3 T cell receptor beta chains from the same sample are listed, as sequenced in a study of beta chain features in type 1 diabetes. TCRB transcripts that were expressed got sequenced, as all of the isolated RNA had been reverse transcribed. Method: immunoSEQ multiplex PCR; TCRdb's copy keeps in-frame clones and lacks some. Of nearly 250,000 clones listed, about 71% are singletons. The source material was naive CD4+ T cells from blood. These receptors all come from a man aged 30 to 39 in good health.

The rearrangement uses TRBV28 and TRBJ2-2; D is undetermined. V was shortened by 6 bases and J by 4 bases, with 6 bases between the two germline ends. CDR3 length: 12 amino acids. CDR1 and CDR2 from the germline V gene are MDHEN and SYDVKM. CDR3 residues: CASSTPTGELFF. The CDR3 coding sequence is TGTGCCAGCAGCACTCCCACCGGGGAGCTGTTTTTT.

This clone has only a few counts. The V call is TRBV30, the J call TRBJ2-5; 7 bases agree with TRBD1. Trimming cost V 3 bases and J 4 bases; bases outside gene matches: 5. The CDR3 contains 13 residues. Germline CDR1 GTSNPN, CDR2 SVGIG (reference sequence). CDR3 sequence (DNA): TGTGCCTGGAGCCCGGGACAGCGAGAGACCCAGTACTTC. Protein product: CAWSPGQRETQYF.

V and J are TRBV30 and TRBJ2-7; the D is unclear. Germline CDR1 reads GTSNPN; CDR2 reads SVGIG (reference sequence). The CDR3 length is 13 residues. Deletions cut 5 bases from V and 6 bases from J, with 17 bases between. This CDR3 is CAWSRQKLSEQYF. The DNA for the CDR3 is TGTGCCTGGTCCCGGCAAAAGCTTTCCGAGCAGTACTTC.